A selection of T cell receptor beta chains follows, all from one sample in a study of cytomegalovirus exposure and HLA in healthy donors. Profiled with immunoSEQ multiplex PCR; TCRdb holds only in-frame clones, not every one. The sample records over 90,000 clones, 75% to 80% being singletons. Sequences were obtained from PBMCs. The source of these receptors is a male donor in good health and CMV-seropositive. Both conserved end residues are part of each CDR3. D genes are given only for firm matches. Rows give clone size only sometimes, using once, few, many, or a class for an expanded clone.

v_gene	abundance	j_gene	d_gene	CDR3aa	CDR3nt
TRBV5-4	-	TRBJ2-1	TRBD2	CASSLPKAGAYNEQFF	TGTGCCAGCAGCTTGCCAAAGGCGGGAGCCTACAATGAGCAGTTCTTC
TRBV5-1	-	TRBJ2-5	-	CASSLGLREEETQYF	TGCGCCAGCAGCTTGGGTCTGAGGGAGGAAGAGACCCAGTACTTC
TRBV4-2	few	TRBJ2-6	TRBD1	CASSPGQVSSGANVLTF	TGTGCCAGCAGCCCGGGACAGGTGAGCTCTGGGGCCAACGTCCTGACTTTC
TRBV7-3	-	TRBJ2-5	-	CASSQGGVGETQYF	TGTGCCAGCAGCCAGGGGGGTGTGGGGGAGACCCAGTACTTC
TRBV7-8	-	TRBJ2-3	-	CASSLAVGPDTQYF	TGTGCCAGCAGCTTAGCCGTGGGGCCAGATACGCAGTATTTT
TRBV7-9	-	TRBJ2-2	-	CASTRLADTGELFF	TGTGCCAGCACCCGCCTTGCGGACACCGGGGAGCTGTTTTTT
TRBV29-1	-	TRBJ2-3	-	CSVEEGLARDTQYF	TGCAGCGTTGAGGAGGGTCTAGCGCGAGATACGCAGTATTTT
TRBV27	-	TRBJ2-7	-	CASSLSGQSYEQYF	TGTGCCAGCAGTTTATCCGGACAGAGCTACGAGCAGTACTTC
TRBV30	-	TRBJ2-7	TRBD2	CAWSTSGSYEQYF	TGTGCCTGGTCGACTAGCGGATCCTACGAGCAGTACTTC
TRBV29-1	-	TRBJ1-1	-	CSVVGGGGTEAFF	TGCAGCGTTGTTGGGGGCGGGGGAACTGAAGCTTTCTTT
TRBV6-6	-	TRBJ1-2	TRBD1	CASSDRGVYGYTF	TGTGCCAGCAGCGACAGGGGTGTCTATGGCTACACCTTC
TRBV6-5	-	TRBJ1-2	-	CASSYSQGSGGYTF	TGTGCCAGCAGTTACTCGCAGGGTTCTGGGGGCTACACCTTC
TRBV7-9	-	TRBJ2-3	TRBD2	CASSQGLGLTDTQYF	TGTGCCAGCAGCCAGGGACTAGGCCTCACAGATACGCAGTATTTT
TRBV27	-	TRBJ2-1	TRBD2	CASSLGRGVSNEQFF	TGTGCCAGCAGTTTAGGGCGGGGGGTCTCCAATGAGCAGTTCTTC
TRBV27	-	TRBJ2-1	TRBD1	CASSSSGTGYSYNEQFF	TGTGCCAGCAGTTCCTCCGGGACAGGGTACTCCTACAATGAGCAGTTCTTC
TRBV15	-	TRBJ2-2	TRBD2	CATSRVLAESTGELFF	TGTGCCACCAGCAGAGTACTAGCGGAGAGCACCGGGGAGCTGTTTTTT
TRBV15	-	TRBJ2-7	TRBD2	CATSRQKGGLNEQYF	TGTGCCACCAGCAGACAAAAGGGAGGGTTGAACGAGCAGTACTTC
TRBV9	few	TRBJ2-3	TRBD2	CASSALTSGGTDTQYF	TGTGCCAGCAGCGCATTAACTAGCGGGGGCACAGATACGCAGTATTTT
TRBV28	-	TRBJ2-5	-	CASSFGLSILQGSDISHQETQYF	TGTGCCAGCAGTTTTGGACTCTCCATCCTCCAGGGGAGCGACATTAGCCATCAAGAGACCCAGTACTTC
TRBV27	-	TRBJ1-4	-	CASSLSPGLEEKLFF	TGTGCCAGCAGTTTAAGCCCAGGACTGGAGGAAAAACTGTTTTTT
TRBV6-5	once	TRBJ1-5	TRBD1	CASSIPGQGYQPQHF	TGTGCCAGCAGCATCCCGGGACAGGGTTATCAGCCCCAGCATTTT
TRBV4-3	once	TRBJ1-6	-	CASSPSYRVGSPLHF	TGCGCCAGCAGCCCTAGCTACAGGGTTGGCTCACCCCTCCACTTT
TRBV5-1	-	TRBJ2-1	TRBD2	CASSKLAGPSYNEQFF	TGCGCCAGCAGCAAATTAGCGGGCCCCTCCTACAATGAGCAGTTCTTC
TRBV5-1	-	TRBJ1-3	-	CASSSRRGLGGNTIYF	TGTGCCAGCAGCTCGAGACGGGGGTTAGGTGGAAACACCATATATTTT
TRBV7-9	-	TRBJ2-7	TRBD2	CASSSVAGGREQYF	TGTGCCAGCAGCTCTGTAGCGGGAGGGCGAGAGCAGTACTTC
TRBV10-3	-	TRBJ2-5	-	CAISVNREQETQYF	TGTGCCATCAGTGTAAACCGGGAGCAAGAGACCCAGTACTTC
TRBV18	-	TRBJ2-1	-	CASSPLGTSTFF	TGTGCCAGCTCACCTTTGGGGACATCCACGTTCTTC
TRBV4-3	-	TRBJ2-6	-	CASSQVSSSSGANVLTF	TGCGCCAGCAGCCAAGTATCCTCGAGCTCTGGGGCCAACGTCCTGACTTTC
TRBV6-5	-	TRBJ2-1	-	CASSRPGEGYNEQFF	TGTGCCAGCAGCCGCCCAGGGGAGGGGTACAATGAGCAGTTCTTC
TRBV7-9	-	TRBJ2-7	TRBD1	CASSSPRTGTTYEQYF	TGTGCCAGCAGCTCTCCCCGGACAGGGACCACCTACGAGCAGTACTTC
TRBV4-2	once	TRBJ2-1	-	CASSQGPGYEQFF	TGTGCCAGCAGCCAAGGTCCAGGCTATGAGCAGTTCTTC
TRBV7-2	-	TRBJ2-2	-	CASSLVLTSGELFF	TGTGCCAGCAGCTTAGTCCTGACTTCCGGGGAGCTGTTTTTT
TRBV5-6	-	TRBJ2-1	TRBD1	CASSLDRGSYNEQFF	TGTGCCAGCAGCTTGGACAGGGGTTCCTACAATGAGCAGTTCTTC
TRBV18	-	TRBJ2-7	TRBD2	CASSPLGGAGGPVEQYF	TGTGCCAGCTCACCTCTTGGGGGGGCGGGAGGGCCTGTCGAGCAGTACTTC
TRBV29-1	-	TRBJ2-5	TRBD2	CSVTGLQETQYF	TGCAGCGTAACGGGACTACAAGAGACCCAGTACTTC
TRBV27	-	TRBJ2-7	TRBD2	CASSLLGTSGSYEQYF	TGTGCCAGCAGTTTATTAGGGACTAGCGGGAGCTACGAGCAGTACTTC
TRBV7-2	-	TRBJ1-5	-	CASSLQSFGQPQHF	TGTGCCAGCAGCTTGCAAAGTTTCGGTCAGCCCCAGCATTTT
TRBV19	-	TRBJ1-1	TRBD1	CASSIYGPITGANTEAFF	TGTGCCAGTAGTATATATGGCCCCATCACAGGGGCGAACACTGAAGCTTTCTTT
TRBV15	-	TRBJ2-7	TRBD1	CATSRGGQALAEQYF	TGTGCCACCAGCAGAGGTGGACAGGCCCTGGCTGAGCAGTACTTC
TRBV7-2	-	TRBJ2-7	TRBD1	CASSLSGTGRSEQYF	TGTGCCAGCAGCCTTTCCGGGACAGGGCGGTCCGAGCAGTACTTC
TRBV15	-	TRBJ2-3	TRBD2	CATRTSGSDTQYF	TGTGCCACCCGGACTAGCGGGTCAGATACGCAGTATTTT
TRBV7-2	-	TRBJ1-3	TRBD1	CASSSGQGSSGNTIYF	TGTGCCAGCAGCTCCGGACAGGGGTCCTCTGGAAACACCATATATTTT
TRBV27	-	TRBJ2-3	-	CASSLGGNNRGDTQYF	TGTGCCAGCAGTTTAGGGGGCAACAACCGCGGAGATACGCAGTATTTT
TRBV5-4	-	TRBJ1-3	-	CASSSRQSGNTIYF	TGTGCCAGCAGCTCCCGACAGAGTGGAAACACCATATATTTT
TRBV7-2	-	TRBJ2-3	-	CASSARVTDTQYF	TGTGCCAGCAGCGCCAGGGTTACAGATACGCAGTATTTT
TRBV5-1	-	TRBJ1-2	TRBD1	CASSWDRDGYTF	TGCGCCAGCAGCTGGGACAGGGATGGCTACACCTTC
TRBV29-1	-	TRBJ2-3	-	CSVIPDLGLTDTQYF	TGCAGCGTTATTCCCGACTTAGGCCTCACAGATACGCAGTATTTT
TRBV7-9	-	TRBJ2-2	TRBD2	CASSLKMRGGRGTGELFF	TGTGCCAGCAGCTTAAAGATGCGGGGGGGGCGAGGCACCGGGGAGCTGTTTTTT
TRBV5-4	-	TRBJ1-5	-	CASSLSSDQHF	TGTGCCAGCAGCTTGTCGAGCGACCAGCATTTT
TRBV14	once	TRBJ2-7	-	CASSQVGGKDEQYF	TGTGCCAGCAGCCAAGTCGGGGGAAAAGACGAGCAGTACTTC
TRBV5-4	-	TRBJ2-2	TRBD1	CASSRDRNTGELFF	TGTGCCAGCAGCCGGGACAGAAACACCGGGGAGCTGTTTTTT